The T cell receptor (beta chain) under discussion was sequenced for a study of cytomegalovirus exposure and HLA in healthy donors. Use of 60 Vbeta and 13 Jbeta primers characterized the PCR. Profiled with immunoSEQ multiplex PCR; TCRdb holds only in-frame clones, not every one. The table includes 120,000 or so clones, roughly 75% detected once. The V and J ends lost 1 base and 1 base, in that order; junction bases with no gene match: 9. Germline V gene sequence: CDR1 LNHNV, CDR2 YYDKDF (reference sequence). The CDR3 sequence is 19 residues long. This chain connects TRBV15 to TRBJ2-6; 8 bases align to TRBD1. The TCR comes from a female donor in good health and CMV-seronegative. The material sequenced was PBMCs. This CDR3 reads CATSRGWTGRASGANVLTF. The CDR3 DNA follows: TGTGCCACCAGCAGAGGCTGGACAGGGCGGGCATCTGGGGCCAACGTCCTGACTTTC.